The source of this T cell receptor (beta chain) is a study of sequential checkpoint blockade in melanoma. CDR1 is SGHRS and CDR2 is YFSETQ in the germline V gene. The CDR3 covers 14 residues. After removal of 6 bases from V and 9 bases from J, the junction contained 8 bases not matched to a gene. As to treatment: randomized to nivolumab then ipilimumab (arm A) or the reverse (arm B). Method: immunoSEQ multiplex PCR; TCRdb's copy keeps in-frame clones and lacks some. The data show about 1,800 clones, roughly 19% seen once. Source: tumor tissue (inferred from file names), taken from a patient given nivolumab and ipilimumab in sequence. The TCR was taken from a human donor with melanoma. The chain links TRBV5-1 to TRBJ2-3; TRBD2 aligns across 12 bases. The DNA of the CDR3 is TGCGCCAGCACGACTAGCGGGGGTTCTGGAACGCAGTATTTT. Translating gives CASTTSGGSGTQYF.